The 10 T cell receptor beta chains below were found in one sample sequenced in a study of T cell responses to AZD1222 COVID-19 vaccine. Generated by immunoSEQ multiplex PCR, the TCRdb table keeps only in-frame clones and is missing some. In the table there are 100,000 to 150,000 clones, more than 75% of which are singletons. The sample consisted of peripheral blood, taken 28 days after the second AZD1222 dose. These TCRs come from an adult who received the AZD1222 COVID-19 vaccine.

V gene TRBV30 combines with J gene TRBJ1-6; D not resolved. Germline CDR1 reads GTSNPN; CDR2 reads SVGIG (reference sequence). This CDR3 is built from 14 residues. The V end was cut by 0 bases, the J end by 4 bases, with 7 bases between. CDR3: CAWSVGQYNSPLHF. The CDR3 coding sequence is TGTGCCTGGAGTGTGGGCCAGTATAATTCACCCCTCCACTTT. Full variable domain (missing parts from reference TRBV30 and TRBJ1-6): SQTIHQWPATLVQPVGSPLSLECTVEGTSNPNLYWYRQAAGRGLQLLFYSVGIGQISSEVPQNLSASRPQDRQFILSSKKLLLSDSGFYLCAWSVGQYNSPLHFGNGTRLTVT.

The J gene is TRBJ1-6, the V gene TRBV5-1; no firm D call. Germline assignment: CDR1 SGHRS and CDR2 YFSETQ. The CDR3 extends over 14 amino acids. V lost 0 bases to trimming and J lost 14 bases, with 15 bases between them. Here the CDR3 DNA reads TGCGCCAGCAGCTTGGCCGGGGTAGGCGGGTCCCTCCACTTT. Amino acids: CASSLAGVGGSLHF.

CDR3 DNA: TGTGCCAGCAGCTGGGGCCCCGGAGATAATTCACCCCTCCACTTT. Protein: CASSWGPGDNSPLHF. V is TRBV5-6 and J is TRBJ1-6; D perhaps matches TRBD1 (5 bases). The germline CDR1 and CDR2 sequences are SGHDT and YYEEEE. V shed 3 bases and J shed 5 bases, with 12 bases lying between them. The CDR3 runs to 15 residues.

The chain employs TRBV23-1 and TRBJ1-1, with 7 bases matching TRBD1. TRBV23-1 is filed as an ORF, its function uncertain. The CDR3 contains 15 residues. V dropped 4 bases and J dropped 0; count of bases not matched to a gene: 5. This CDR3 is CASSLAGGMNTEAFF. Here the CDR3 DNA reads TGCGCCAGCAGTCTCGCAGGGGGTATGAACACTGAAGCTTTCTTT.

The CDR3 sequence: CASSLSAEQYF. DNA for the CDR3: TGTGCCAGCTCCCTGTCCGCCGAGCAGTACTTC. This chain uses TRBV18 with TRBJ2-7, with no clear D. This CDR3 contains 11 residues. The V end was cut by 6 bases, the J end by 6 bases, with 9 bases between. The germline CDR1 and CDR2 sequences are KGHSH and LQKENI.

The CDR3 bases are TGTGCCAGTCGCCTAGCGGGAGTTTCGGGGGAGCTGTTTTTT. Translated: CASRLAGVSGELFF. V is TRBV6-5 and J is TRBJ2-2; 10 positions agree with TRBD2. The CDR3 sequence is 14 residues long. Germline assignment: CDR1 MNHEY and CDR2 SVGAGI. Trimming removed 9 bases from V and 8 bases from J; junction bases left unmatched: 9.

The J gene is TRBJ1-1, the V gene TRBV5-6; tentatively, D is TRBD1 (5 bases). The CDR3 length is 13 residues. The V and J ends lost 4 bases and 1 base respectively, with 8 bases between them. Germline V gene sequence: CDR1 SGHDT, CDR2 YYEEEE. CDR3 nucleotide sequence: TGTGCCAGCAGCCGGGGGTGGAACACTGAAGCTTTCTTT. This sequence encodes CASSRGWNTEAFF.

The chain links TRBV3-1 (or the pseudogene TRBV3-2) to TRBJ2-4; D possibly corresponds to TRBD2 (5 bases). Germline V CDR1 and CDR2: LGHDT, YNNKEL (reference sequence). V was clipped by 0 bases and J by 7 bases, with 16 bases between them. CDR3 length equals 16 residues. CDR3 coding DNA: TGTGCCAGCAGCCAAGATCTCCGGCTAGCACGTAACATTCAGTACTTC. Its protein is CASSQDLRLARNIQYF.

This clone appeared a single time. The genes are TRBV5-4 and TRBJ2-3; TRBD2 aligns across 8 bases. The J segment lost 2 bases and the V segment lost 2 bases, leaving 7 bases of the junction unmatched. The CDR3 extends over 16 amino acids. The germline gives CDR1 SGHNT, CDR2 YYREEE (reference sequence). The CDR3: CASSFTAGGPTDTQYF. DNA of the CDR3: TGTGCCAGCAGCTTCACTGCGGGAGGTCCCACAGATACGCAGTATTTT.

The chain couples TRBV12-3 or TRBV12-4 to TRBJ1-2; the D is unclear. Trimming removed 5 bases from V and 6 bases from J, with 13 bases in between. The CDR3 covers 13 residues. CDR3 DNA sequence: TGTGCCAGCAGTCCCGGGGTCCAACATGGCTACACCTTC. This gives the protein CASSPGVQHGYTF.